This T cell receptor (beta chain) is drawn from a study of T cell clonality in common variable immunodeficiency. In the case of this clone: As yet, its antigen is unknown. The read ends 3 residues shy of where the CDR3 ends; the end is completed using the germline J gene.

CDR3 length equals 15 residues. Germline trimming cut 3 bases from V and 4 bases from J; bases unmatched to any gene: 5. The germline gives CDR1 LNHDA, CDR2 SQIVND (reference sequence). This table comes from immunoSEQ multiplex PCR, and its TCRdb copy is limited to in-frame clones, with some not included. Singletons are absent from the sample, which has over 25,000 clones. Whole-study findings and limits: Compared with controls, CVID subjects had fewer shared TCRbeta clones. Links between repertoire features and CVID complications were heterogeneity-limited. T cell subpopulation sequencing would be needed to explain CVID clonality. Compared with healthy controls, CVID subjects showed increased TCRbeta clonality, mostly in about a third. In common variable immunodeficiency, TCR beta chains reportedly carried fewer deletions and N-nucleotide insertions.

The sequencing input was peripheral blood mononuclear cells. The chain employs TRBV19 and TRBJ2-3, with 9 bases that match TRBD2. The origin of this receptor is a human donor with common variable immunodeficiency. The CDR3 protein is CASSIWRGGPDTQYF. CDR3 DNA, as far as it was read: TGTGCCAGTAGTATTTGGCGGGGGGGCCCAGATACG.